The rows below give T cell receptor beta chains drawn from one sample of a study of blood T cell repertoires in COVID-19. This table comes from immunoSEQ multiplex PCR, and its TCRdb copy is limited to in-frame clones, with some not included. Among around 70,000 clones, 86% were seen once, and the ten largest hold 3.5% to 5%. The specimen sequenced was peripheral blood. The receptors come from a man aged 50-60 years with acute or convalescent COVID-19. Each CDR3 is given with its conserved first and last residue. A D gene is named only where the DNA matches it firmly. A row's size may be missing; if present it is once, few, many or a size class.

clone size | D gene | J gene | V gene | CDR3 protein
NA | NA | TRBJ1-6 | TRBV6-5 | CASAGLHNSPLHF
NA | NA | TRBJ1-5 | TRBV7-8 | CASSQQGMAQPQHF
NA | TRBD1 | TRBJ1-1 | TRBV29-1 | CSVDDRGRSEAFF
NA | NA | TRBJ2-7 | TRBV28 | CASKDSTYEQYF
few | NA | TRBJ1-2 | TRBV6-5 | CASSPGLGYTF
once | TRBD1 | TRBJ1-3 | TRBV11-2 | CASSPQGAGNTIYF
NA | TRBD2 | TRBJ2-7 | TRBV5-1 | CASSWTSGSWEQYF
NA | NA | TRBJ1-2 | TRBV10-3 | CAIRKTGYGYTF
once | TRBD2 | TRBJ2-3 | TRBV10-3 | CAITTSGTFSDTQYF
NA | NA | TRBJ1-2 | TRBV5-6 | CASSLLALRGYGYTF
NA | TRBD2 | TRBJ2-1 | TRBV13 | CASSLGLADYNEQFF
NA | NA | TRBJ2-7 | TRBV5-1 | CASSPRGDSYEQYF
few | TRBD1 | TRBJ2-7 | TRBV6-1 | CASSEDGDREYF
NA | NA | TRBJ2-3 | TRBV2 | CASSDPRGGDTQYF
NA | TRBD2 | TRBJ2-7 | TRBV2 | CASSSSGSLSEQYF
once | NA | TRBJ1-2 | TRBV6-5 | CASSYGGSSGYTF
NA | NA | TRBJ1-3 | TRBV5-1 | CASSPSWQNSGNTIYF
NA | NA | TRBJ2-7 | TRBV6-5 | CASSYATGSYEQYF
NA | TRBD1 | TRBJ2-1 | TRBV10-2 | CASSLSGQGWNEQFF
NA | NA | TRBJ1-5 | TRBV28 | CASSPEDQPQHF
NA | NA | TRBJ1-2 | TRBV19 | CASSSLGGSAGYTF
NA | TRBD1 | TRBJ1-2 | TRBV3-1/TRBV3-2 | CASSLGQQIGGYTF
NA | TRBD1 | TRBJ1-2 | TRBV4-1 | CASSEQGSGGYTF
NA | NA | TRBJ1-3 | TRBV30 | CAWKTRLSSGNTIYF
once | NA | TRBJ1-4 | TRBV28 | CASSLSPEYGGNEKLFF
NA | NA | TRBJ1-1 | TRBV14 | CASSQEILVGGFNSEAFF
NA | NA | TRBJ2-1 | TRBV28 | CASSLREFLPNEQFF
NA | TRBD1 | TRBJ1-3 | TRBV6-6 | CASSYLLTGGNTIYF
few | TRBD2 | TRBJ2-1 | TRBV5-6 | CASRMTSGRGVEQFF
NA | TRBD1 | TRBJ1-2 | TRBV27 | CASSSSGQGAVGGYTF
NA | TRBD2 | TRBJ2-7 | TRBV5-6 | CASSLALAGAEQYF
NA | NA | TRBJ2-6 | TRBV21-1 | CASSKVCSDPPSGANVLTF
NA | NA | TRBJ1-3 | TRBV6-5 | CASRFSLSGNTIYF
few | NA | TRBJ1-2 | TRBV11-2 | CASSLTGSYGYTF
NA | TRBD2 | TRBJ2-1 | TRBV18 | CASSPPSRTSGAWIHSSYNEQFF
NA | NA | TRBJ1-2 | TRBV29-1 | CSVVRNLDGYTF
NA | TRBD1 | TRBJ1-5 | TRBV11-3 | CASSSGTGNQPQHF
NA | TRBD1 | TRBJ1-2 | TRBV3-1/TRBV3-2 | CASSQVTGDNGYTF
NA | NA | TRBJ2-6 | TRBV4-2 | CASSQDQTGANVLTF
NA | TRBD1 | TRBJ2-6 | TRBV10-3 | CAISRQGASSGANVLTF
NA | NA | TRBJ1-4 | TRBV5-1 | CASSLWEKGEKLFF
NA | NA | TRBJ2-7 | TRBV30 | CAWSYLEEQYF
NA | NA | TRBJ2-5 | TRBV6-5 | CASSYSAEIQETQYF
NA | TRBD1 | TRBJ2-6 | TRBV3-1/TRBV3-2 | CASRNLRDRLSGANVLTF
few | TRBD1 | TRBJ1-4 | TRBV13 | CASSSRQGREKLFF
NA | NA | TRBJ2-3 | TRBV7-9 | CASSLVSQRPTDTQYF
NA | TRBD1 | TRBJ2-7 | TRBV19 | CASSIRTGGHEQYF